At least ten counts were recorded for the clone carrying this T cell receptor beta chain. Its cognate antigen is unknown. TCRdb reprocessed the 5' RACE reads via MiXCR and lists one record per CDR3 protein. Among about 140,000 distinct CDR3 sequences listed, roughly 8% were seen once. This sample stems from a study of CD8 T cells in ankylosing spondylitis. Study-wide results and limits: Reactive arthritis synovial fluid and blood previously showed some of these motif variants.

CDR1 and CDR2 (germline): SGHAT, FQNNGV. The CDR3 has 15 amino acids. The junction had 3 bases not matched to a gene; V was cut back by 1 base and J by 5 bases. The chain carries TRBV11-2 and TRBJ2-2, with 8 positions matching TRBD2. Sequenced: synovial fluid, either unsorted or a sorted T cell fraction (not recorded which). This sequence was found in a male donor with ankylosing spondylitis. This CDR3 is CASSLVAGGTGELFF. CDR3 nucleotides: TGTGCCAGCAGCTTAGTGGCGGGAGGTACCGGGGAGCTGTTTTTT.